These 30 T cell receptor beta chains were all obtained from the same sample, sequenced in a study of blood T cell repertoires in COVID-19 (TCRdb year 2020). The protocol used for the library was the immunoSEQ multiplex PCR assay. TCRdb obtained this table from immuneACCESS and retained in-frame rearrangements with V and J assigned. These tables miss some clones; where compared with another copy, unresolved V genes account for less than half of the shortfall, and the remainder is unexplained. In this sample the table shows roughly 200,000 clones, roughly 85% of which occur a single time. The ten largest clonotypes hold approximately 4.2% of the sample. The specimen sequenced was PBMCs or T cells enriched from blood (not recorded which). The receptor source for this set is a woman between 40 and 50 years old with acute COVID-19.

Concerning this clone itself: At one boundary the junction diverges from the germline segment, which might be a read error. V gene TRBV28 combines with J gene TRBJ2-5; TRBD2 aligns across 11 bases. The length of the CDR3 is 16 residues. The germline V gene encodes CDR1 MDHEN and CDR2 SYDVKM. The CDR3 here is CASSLGVGTSGPPPDF. For the CDR3, the DNA is TGTGCCAGCAGTTTAGGCGTTGGGACTAGCGGTCCCCCTCCCGACTTC.

The chain uses TRBV12-3 or TRBV12-4 and TRBJ1-1; D gene ambiguous. This CDR3 has 12 amino acids. Trimming left V 7 bases short and J 0 bases short, with 6 bases between. The CDR3: CASNTMNTEAFF. In DNA, the CDR3 is TGTGCCAGCAATACTATGAACACTGAAGCTTTCTTT.

The genes are TRBV28 and TRBJ1-4, with unresolved D. The CDR3 loop spans 14 amino acids. Germline CDR1 and CDR2: MDHEN and SYDVKM. V lost 3 bases, J lost 8 bases, and 13 bases lay in between. The CDR3 here is CASSFLAVREKLFF. In DNA, the CDR3 is TGTGCCAGCAGTTTTCTGGCCGTCAGGGAAAAACTGTTTTTT.

This clone was seen a few times. The chain joins TRBV7-9 to TRBJ2-2; D remains unclear. CDR3 length equals 15 residues. Germline CDR1 is SEHNR and CDR2 is FQNEAQ (reference sequence). Trimming left V 2 bases short and J 0 bases short, with 7 bases between. DNA for the CDR3: TGTGCCAGCAGCTTATACAGCCCGAACACCGGGGAGCTGTTTTTT. Protein product: CASSLYSPNTGELFF.

This clone was seen once. J is TRBJ1-1 and V is TRBV9; 7 nucleotides match TRBD1. The CDR3 has 16 amino acids. Germline values: CDR1 SGDLS, CDR2 YYNGEE. V lost 3 bases and J lost 0; bases outside the gene matches: 8. The CDR3 reads CASSAQGWEMNTEAFF. DNA for the CDR3: TGTGCCAGCAGCGCACAGGGGTGGGAGATGAACACTGAAGCTTTCTTT.

The chain combines TRBV29-1 with TRBJ2-7, with D unresolved. In germline, CDR1 is SQVTM, CDR2 ANQGSEA. V was clipped by 6 bases and J by 0 bases, with 9 bases between them. The CDR3 has 12 amino acids. The CDR3, as DNA: TGCAGCGTCGAAACTGACTCCTACGAGCAGTACTTC. As protein: CSVETDSYEQYF.

This chain uses TRBV29-1 with TRBJ2-7; 12 bases are a match to TRBD2. The length of the CDR3 is 14 residues. CDR1 is SQVTM and CDR2 is ANQGSEA in the germline V gene. The V and J ends lost 2 bases and 7 bases, in that order; junction bases with no gene match: 6. CDR3 loop: CSVETSGRTGEQYF. CDR3 bases: TGCAGCGTTGAAACTAGCGGGAGGACGGGGGAGCAGTACTTC.

This sequence joins TRBV7-2 and TRBJ2-1, with 9 nucleotides matching TRBD1. Germline V lookup: CDR1 SGHTA, CDR2 FQGNSA. CDR3 size: 16 residues. With 5 bases clipped from V and 9 bases from J, the junction kept 14 bases outside the gene matches. The CDR3 reads CASSVSGTGRSSEQFF. The CDR3 region has the DNA TGTGCCAGCAGCGTCTCCGGGACAGGGCGTTCAAGTGAGCAGTTCTTC.

CDR3 protein: CASTLGGGNQPQHF. The CDR3 region has the DNA TGTGCCAGTACCCTGGGGGGGGGAAATCAGCCCCAGCATTTT. This chain connects TRBV19 to TRBJ1-5; perhaps TRBD1 as D (5 bases). In germline, CDR1 is LNHDA, CDR2 SQIVND (reference sequence). V lost 7 bases and J 4 bases, leaving 14 bases between the germline ends. The CDR3 contains 14 residues.

The rearrangement joins TRBV5-1 to TRBJ1-6, with no clear D. V was pared by 5 bases and J by 4 bases, with 10 bases between. The CDR3 has 14 amino acids. Germline values: CDR1 SGHRS, CDR2 YFSETQ. The CDR3 DNA reads TGCGCCAGCAGAGTACAAGATTATAATTCACCCCTCCACTTT. It yields the protein CASRVQDYNSPLHF.

The gene calls are TRBV4-3 and TRBJ2-7, with D perhaps TRBD1 (6 bases). The CDR3 totals 16 residues. Trimming took off 4 bases at V and 3 bases at J, with 19 bases between the two ends. Germline V gene data show CDR1 as LGHNA and CDR2 as YSLEER. CDR3 nucleotide sequence: TGCGCCAGCAGCCCTACCACAGGGCTCGGGGACTACGAGCAGTACTTC. It translates to CASSPTTGLGDYEQYF.

This clone was counted a few times. The J gene is TRBJ1-5, the V gene TRBV25-1, with D maybe TRBD1 (5 bases). The CDR3 totals 15 residues. Trimming stripped 2 bases from V and 2 bases from J, with 10 bases between. The germline V gene has CDR1 MGHDK and CDR2 SYGVNS. CDR3 sequence (DNA): TGTGCCAGCAGTGAAGGAGGGGTTGGCAATCAGCCCCAGCATTTT. This encodes CASSEGGVGNQPQHF.

The chain joins TRBV7-2 to TRBJ2-3; TRBD2 might be the D (5 bases). The germline V gene encodes CDR1 SGHTA and CDR2 FQGNSA. The CDR3 consists of 12 residues. The V end was cut by 7 bases, the J end by 6 bases, with 11 bases between. CDR3 coding DNA: TGTGCCAGCACCAGTTGGAGGGATACGCAGTATTTT. This codes for CASTSWRDTQYF.

As concerns this clone: The sample holds other DNA sequences that translate to the same CDR3. The gene calls are TRBV24-1 and TRBJ2-5, with 8 bases fitting TRBD1. The J segment lost 4 bases and the V segment lost 5 bases, leaving 2 bases of the junction unmatched. CDR3 length: 13 amino acids. CDR1 is KGHDR, CDR2 SFDVKD, per germline. Here the CDR3 reads CATSGDRGETQYF. DNA for the CDR3: TGTGCCACCAGTGGTGACAGGGGAGAGACCCAGTACTTC.

The V call is TRBV6-6, the J call TRBJ1-2, with a tentative D call TRBD1 (5 bases). CDR1 and CDR2 from the germline V gene are MNHNY and SVGAGI (reference sequence). V was pared by 0 bases and J by 2 bases, with 10 bases between. This CDR3 region has 15 residues. The CDR3 is CASSYSGVGNYGYTF. In DNA form, the CDR3 reads TGTGCCAGCAGTTACTCAGGGGTAGGGAACTATGGCTACACCTTC.

The DNA for the CDR3 is TGTGCCAGCAGCGCGGAACAGGGTAGTGTTGGGGAGACCCAGTACTTC. Amino acid sequence: CASSAEQGSVGETQYF. The chain has TRBV7-9 and TRBJ2-5; a possible D gene is TRBD1 (6 bases). CDR1 SEHNR and CDR2 FQNEAQ come from the germline V gene (reference sequence). This CDR3 comprises 16 residues. Trimming removed 5 bases at V and 5 bases at J, with 21 bases between.

The chain links TRBV9 to TRBJ2-1; no clear D. V dropped 0 bases and J dropped 5 bases, with 12 bases sitting between them. The CDR3 is 15 amino acids. From germline, CDR1 is SGDLS and CDR2 YYNGEE. In nucleotides, the CDR3 is TGTGCCAGCAGCGTAGATGGCGGTAGAAACAATGAGCAGTTCTTC. This sequence encodes CASSVDGGRNNEQFF.

The rearrangement uses TRBV28 and TRBJ2-2; TRBD2 matches 10 bases. The ends lost 6 bases at V and 3 bases at J; junction bases unmatched: 10. This CDR3 has 17 residues. Germline CDR1 MDHEN, CDR2 SYDVKM. As DNA, the CDR3 is TGTGCCAGCAGCTCCCTCCTAGCGGGAGAGCACACCGGGGAGCTGTTTTTT. As protein: CASSSLLAGEHTGELFF.

The V and J genes are TRBV28 and TRBJ2-4, with 12 bases that match TRBD2. This CDR3 is 16 amino acids long. Per germline, CDR1 MDHEN and CDR2 SYDVKM. The V segment lost 6 bases and the J segment 5 bases; nucleotides outside the gene matches: 8. This CDR3 is CASRFGLAGLENIQYF. The CDR3 nucleotides are TGTGCCAGCAGATTCGGACTAGCGGGGCTTGAAAACATTCAGTACTTC.

In its sample, this clone was seen once. The chain has TRBV3-1 (or the pseudogene TRBV3-2) and TRBJ2-5; 7 bases map to TRBD1. Germline V gene data show CDR1 as LGHDT and CDR2 as YNNKEL (reference sequence). V gave up 3 bases and J gave up 3 bases; unmatched junction bases: 7. This CDR3 region has 15 residues. The CDR3, as DNA: TGTGCCAGCAGCCACCGGGACAGATTAGAAGAGACCCAGTACTTC. This gives the protein CASSHRDRLEETQYF.

The chain recombines TRBV11-2 with TRBJ2-1; TRBD2 is a possible D gene (6 bases). Trimming stripped 5 bases from V and 6 bases from J, with 8 bases between. CDR1 is SGHAT and CDR2 is FQNNGV in the germline V gene. The CDR3 length is 12 residues. CDR3 amino acids: CASSRDSNEQFF. In DNA, the CDR3 is TGTGCCAGCAGCCGGGACTCCAATGAGCAGTTCTTC.

The CDR3 loop is CSVEDPESRSGELFF. Here the CDR3 DNA reads TGCAGCGTTGAAGACCCGGAGTCGCGTTCCGGGGAGCTGTTTTTT. V is TRBV29-1 and J is TRBJ2-2; no reliable D call. CDR1 and CDR2 from the germline V gene are SQVTM and ANQGSEA. V was trimmed by 0 bases and J by 6 bases, leaving 14 bases between them. This CDR3 comprises 15 residues.

CDR3 bases: TGTGCCAGCAGCTTCAGTGGGGGAATCGGGACAGCCTCTGGAAACACCATATATTTT. Protein: CASSFSGGIGTASGNTIYF. The chain couples TRBV11-2 to TRBJ1-3; 7 bases are a match to TRBD1. CDR3 size: 19 residues. With V trimmed by 3 bases and J by 0 bases, 14 bases remained unmatched. The germline CDR1 and CDR2 sequences are SGHAT and FQNNGV. The full variable domain, rest sourced from reference TRBV11-2 and TRBJ1-3, is EAGVAQSPRYKIIEKRQSVAFWCNPISGHATLYWYQQILGQGPKLLIQFQNNGVVDDSQLPKDRFSAERLKGVDSTLKIQPAKLEDSAVYLCASSFSGGIGTASGNTIYFGEGSWLTVV.

V gene TRBV15 combines with J gene TRBJ1-2, with 9 bases fitting TRBD1. Germline lookup yields CDR1 LNHNV and CDR2 YYDKDF (reference sequence). There are 15 residues in the CDR3. Trimming cost V 0 bases and J 6 bases; bases outside gene matches: 5. The chain's CDR3 is CATSRDGWDRDGYTF. CDR3 DNA: TGTGCCACCAGCAGAGATGGGTGGGACAGGGATGGCTACACCTTC.

This clone occurred once. CDR3 DNA sequence: TGTGCCAGCAGCTTAGATGAGACATTTGGCTACACCTTC. Translating gives CASSLDETFGYTF. The V call is TRBV7-9, the J call TRBJ1-2; D remains unclear. Trimming removed 1 base at V and 7 bases at J, with 10 bases between. Germline CDR1 and CDR2: SEHNR and FQNEAQ (reference sequence). The CDR3 runs to 13 residues.

V usage is TRBV3-1 (or the pseudogene TRBV3-2) and J usage is TRBJ2-5, with D tentatively TRBD1 (6 bases). Germline CDR1 and CDR2: LGHDT and YNNKEL (reference sequence). The CDR3 consists of 12 residues. V was clipped by 4 bases and J by 7 bases, with 10 bases between them. CDR3 sequence: CASSLLGGTQYF. The CDR3 DNA reads as TGTGCCAGCAGCCTGCTAGGGGGGACCCAGTACTTC.

The chain recombines TRBV29-1 with TRBJ2-1; the match to TRBD2 covers 9 bases. Germline V lookup: CDR1 SQVTM, CDR2 ANQGSEA. The CDR3 covers 14 residues. V shed 7 bases and J 3 bases; nucleotides not matched to a gene: 7. The CDR3 protein is CSANSGRIYNEQFF. The CDR3 DNA sequence: TGCAGCGCCAATAGCGGGAGAATCTACAATGAGCAGTTCTTC.

CDR3 bases: TGTGCCAGTAGTATAGAGGCGGCTTTCTCCTACGAGCAGTACTTC. Protein sequence: CASSIEAAFSYEQYF. The chain links TRBV19 to TRBJ2-7; D uncertain. Trimming removed 0 bases from V and 0 bases from J, with 9 bases in between. Germline lookup yields CDR1 LNHDA and CDR2 SQIVND (reference sequence). This CDR3 has 15 residues.

The rearrangement joins TRBV6-2 or TRBV6-3 to TRBJ2-7, with no clear D. Germline V CDR1 and CDR2: MNHEY, SVGEGT. The CDR3 is 12 residues long. V was cut by 2 bases and J by 4 bases, with 6 bases left in between. CDR3 amino acids: CASSYPSYEQYF. In nucleotides, the CDR3 is TGTGCCAGCAGTTACCCCAGTTACGAGCAGTACTTC.

This clone was counted a single time. The V gene is TRBV4-1, the J gene TRBJ2-1; D remains ambiguous. The length of the CDR3 is 16 residues. CDR1 and CDR2 from the germline V gene are MGHRA and YSYEKL. The V and J ends lost 4 bases and 5 bases respectively, with 18 bases between them. The CDR3 DNA reads TGCGCCAGCAGCCTAATCTCAGGTCCTTCCAACAATGAGCAGTTCTTC. Its translation: CASSLISGPSNNEQFF.